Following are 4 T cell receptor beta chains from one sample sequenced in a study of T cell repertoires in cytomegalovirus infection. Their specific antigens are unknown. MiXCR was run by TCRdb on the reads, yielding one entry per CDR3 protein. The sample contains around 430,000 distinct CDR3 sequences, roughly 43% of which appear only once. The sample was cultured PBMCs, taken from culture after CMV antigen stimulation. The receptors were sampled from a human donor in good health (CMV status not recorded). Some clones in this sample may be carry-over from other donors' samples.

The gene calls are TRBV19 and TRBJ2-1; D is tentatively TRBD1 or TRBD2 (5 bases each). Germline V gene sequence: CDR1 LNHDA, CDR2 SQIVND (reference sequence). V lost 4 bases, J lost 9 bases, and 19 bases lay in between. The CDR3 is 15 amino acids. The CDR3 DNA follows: TGTGCCAGTAGTAACGGCCGACGGGGCACGAGTGAGCAGTTCTTC. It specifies CASSNGRRGTSEQFF.

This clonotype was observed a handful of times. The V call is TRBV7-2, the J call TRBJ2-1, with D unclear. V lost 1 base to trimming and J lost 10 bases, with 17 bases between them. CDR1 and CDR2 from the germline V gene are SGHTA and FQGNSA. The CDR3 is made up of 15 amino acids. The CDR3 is CASSLGVRNYWEQFF. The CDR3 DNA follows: TGTGCCAGCAGCTTAGGGGTACGCAATTATTGGGAGCAGTTCTTC.

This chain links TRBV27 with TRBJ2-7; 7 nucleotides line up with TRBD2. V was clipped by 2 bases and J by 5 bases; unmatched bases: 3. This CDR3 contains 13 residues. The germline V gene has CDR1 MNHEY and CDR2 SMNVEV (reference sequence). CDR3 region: CASSLVGGDEQYF. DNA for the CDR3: TGTGCCAGCAGTTTAGTTGGGGGGGACGAGCAGTACTTC.

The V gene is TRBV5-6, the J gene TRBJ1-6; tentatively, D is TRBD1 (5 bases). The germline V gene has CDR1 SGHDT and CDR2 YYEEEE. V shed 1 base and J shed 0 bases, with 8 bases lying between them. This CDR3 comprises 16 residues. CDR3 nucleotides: TGTGCCAGCAGCTTGACAGGAAGCTCCTATAATTCACCCCTCCACTTT. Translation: CASSLTGSSYNSPLHF.